The 10 T cell receptor beta chains below all came from one sample that was sequenced in a study of cytomegalovirus exposure and HLA in healthy donors. Vbeta (60) and Jbeta (13) primers were used in the PCR. Clones were sequenced by immunoSEQ multiplex PCR, and TCRdb holds only the in-frame ones, with some missing. The sample lists 150,000 or so clones; roughly four fifths were seen once. Input material: PBMCs. All receptors derive from a female donor in good health and CMV-seronegative.

The chain combines TRBV7-2 with TRBJ2-2; no definite D call. The CDR3 contains 12 residues. V lost 5 bases and J lost 3, with 4 bases in between. Germline V CDR1 and CDR2: SGHTA, FQGNSA. The CDR3 protein is CASSPDTGELFF. DNA for the CDR3: TGTGCCAGCAGCCCGGACACCGGGGAGCTGTTTTTT.

This chain joins TRBV7-2 and TRBJ1-1, with 7 bases identical to TRBD1. The germline V gene has CDR1 SGHTA and CDR2 FQGNSA. CDR3 size: 15 residues. Trimming took 5 bases from V and 2 from J; bases not matched to a gene: 8. For the CDR3, the DNA is TGTGCCAGCAGCGTCCGACAGGGCCATAACACTGAAGCTTTCTTT. This translates into CASSVRQGHNTEAFF.

This clone was observed once. V gene TRBV9 combines with J gene TRBJ2-1, with TRBD2 as a possible D gene (6 bases). The germline gives CDR1 SGDLS, CDR2 YYNGEE. V lost 0 bases, J lost 9 bases, and 10 bases lay in between. The CDR3 has 13 residues. The CDR3 region is CASSVEWGGEQFF. The CDR3 bases are TGTGCCAGCAGCGTAGAGTGGGGAGGTGAGCAGTTCTTC.

This chain's CDR3 is CASSQGVGGYEQYF. The CDR3 DNA reads TGTGCCAGCAGCCAAGGGGTCGGGGGATACGAGCAGTACTTC. The chain joins TRBV4-2 to TRBJ2-7; D perhaps matches TRBD2 (6 bases). This CDR3 region has 14 residues. Germline values: CDR1 LGHNA, CDR2 YNFKEQ. V was clipped by 1 base and J by 4 bases, with 11 bases between them.

The chain joins TRBV2 to TRBJ2-2, with 9 bases that match TRBD1. Per germline, CDR1 SNHLY and CDR2 FYNNEI. The CDR3 runs to 14 residues. V lost 6 bases to trimming and J lost 4 bases; unmatched junction nucleotides: 3. This CDR3 reads CASRGDRVTGELFF. The CDR3 DNA is TGTGCCAGCAGGGGGGACAGGGTCACCGGGGAGCTGTTTTTT.

The chain uses TRBV10-3 and TRBJ2-7; TRBD2 matches at 7 bases. Germline trimming cut 3 bases from V and 9 bases from J; bases unmatched to any gene: 5. This CDR3 has 12 residues. CDR1 is ENHRY and CDR2 is SYGVKD in the germline V gene. DNA of the CDR3: TGTGCCATCAGTGAAGAAGCGGGGACGCAGTACTTC. Its protein product is CAISEEAGTQYF.

The J gene is TRBJ1-3, the V gene TRBV7-8; TRBD1 matches at 10 bases. CDR3 length equals 13 residues. Germline assignment: CDR1 SGHVS and CDR2 FQNEAQ. Unmatched junction bases numbered 3, after V lost 5 bases and J lost 8 bases. CDR3 sequence: CASSDGQGDTIYF. CDR3 sequence (DNA): TGTGCCAGCAGCGATGGACAGGGGGACACCATATATTTT.

The chain employs TRBV5-1 and TRBJ2-5; 9 nucleotides align to TRBD2. This CDR3 spans 15 amino acids. The V and J ends lost 0 bases and 7 bases, in that order; junction bases with no gene match: 7. CDR1 and CDR2 (germline): SGHRS, YFSETQ. The CDR3: CASSLGASGEGTQYF. DNA for the CDR3: TGCGCCAGCAGCTTGGGGGCTAGCGGGGAAGGGACCCAGTACTTC.

The sample holds a few counts of this clone. V is TRBV9 and J is TRBJ1-2; 7 bases line up with TRBD1. Losses at the gene ends were 2 bases for V and 7 bases for J; bases not matched to a gene: 8. Germline V gene sequence: CDR1 SGDLS, CDR2 YYNGEE. The CDR3 runs to 14 residues. CDR3 bases: TGTGCCAGCAGCGTTAGACAGGGTGGGGGTGGCTACACCTTC. Amino acids: CASSVRQGGGGYTF.

V usage is TRBV30 and J usage is TRBJ1-2, with a weak D call TRBD1 (5 bases). The CDR3 has 12 amino acids. Trimming shortened V by 8 bases and J by 4 bases, and 14 bases separated the two germline ends. Germline CDR1 and CDR2: GTSNPN and SVGIG (reference sequence). As DNA, the CDR3 is TGTGCCCAGTCCATCAGGGCCTATGGCTACACCTTC. Translating gives CAQSIRAYGYTF. The entire variable domain, with the rest obtained from reference TRBV30 and TRBJ1-2, is as follows: SQTIHQWPATLVQPVGSPLSLECTVEGTSNPNLYWYRQAAGRGLQLLFYSVGIGQISSEVPQNLSASRPQDRQFILSSKKLLLSDSGFYLCAQSIRAYGYTFGSGTRLTVV.